A single sample is the source of the 3 T cell receptor beta chains below, sequenced in a study of blood T cell repertoires in COVID-19. Repertoires were generated with immunoSEQ multiplex PCR, while TCRdb's copy carries only in-frame clones and drops some. The table shows some 200,000 clones, with more than 65% occurring only once. The sequenced sample was peripheral blood. The receptor source for this set is a woman between 55 and 75 years old with acute or convalescent COVID-19.

The chain is built from TRBV5-6 and TRBJ1-2, with 9 bases fitting TRBD1. V dropped 2 bases and J dropped 5; count of bases not matched to a gene: 1. The length of the CDR3 is 13 residues. The germline CDR1 and CDR2 sequences are SGHDT and YYEEEE. The CDR3 region is CASSLGTGYGYTF. CDR3 sequence (DNA): TGTGCCAGCAGCTTAGGGACAGGGTATGGCTACACCTTC. The whole variable domain, filled in from reference TRBV5-6 and TRBJ1-2, reads DAGVTQSPTHLIKTRGQQVTLRCSPKSGHDTVSWYQQALGQGPQFIFQYYEEEERQRGNFPDRFSGHQFPNYSSELNVNALLLGDSALYLCASSLGTGYGYTFGSGTRLTVV.

V usage is TRBV7-2 and J usage is TRBJ2-7; 12 bases are a match to TRBD2. This CDR3 comprises 15 residues. Unmatched junction bases numbered 8, after V lost 4 bases and J lost 7 bases. Germline CDR1 SGHTA, CDR2 FQGNSA. The DNA for the CDR3 is TGTGCCAGCAGCTCTAGGACTAGCGGGGCAGATGAGCAGTACTTC. This gives the protein CASSSRTSGADEQYF.

This clone was counted once. The chain couples TRBV5-6 to TRBJ2-7, with D possibly being TRBD2 (5 bases). The CDR3 covers 16 residues. Per the germline V gene, CDR1 is SGHDT and CDR2 is YYEEEE. The ends were cut back, 5 bases at V and 7 bases at J, with 25 bases in the middle. The CDR3 DNA is TGTGCCAGCAGTCTCCGGGCGGGCCGGAGAAATCGAGAGCAGTACTTC. It yields the protein CASSLRAGRRNREQYF.